Listed below are T cell receptor beta chains from one sample, sequenced in a study of CD8 T cells in Susac syndrome. TCRdb passed the immunoSEQ multiplex PCR reads through MiXCR, listing each CDR3 protein once. Here the sample spans some 180,000 distinct CDR3 sequences, 90% to 95% being singletons. Sequenced input: CD4+ T cells from PBMCs. These receptors came from a human donor with Susac syndrome. The CDR3 runs from the conserved cysteine through the conserved F or W. Fields, in order: D gene, J gene, V gene, clone size, CDR3 protein, CDR3 DNA. A D gene is named only where the DNA matches it firmly. Size is omitted from some rows. Given values are once, few, many or a class for expanded clones.

d_gene: NA; j_gene: TRBJ1-2; v_gene: TRBV5-6; abundance: NA; CDR3aa: CASSLDDYGYTF; CDR3nt: TGTGCCAGCAGCTTGGATGACTATGGCTACACCTTC
d_gene: NA; j_gene: TRBJ1-1; v_gene: TRBV18; abundance: NA; CDR3aa: CASSPTQGNTEAFF; CDR3nt: TGTGCCAGCTCACCAACCCAGGGTAACACTGAAGCTTTCTTT
d_gene: TRBD1; j_gene: TRBJ1-6; v_gene: TRBV7-8; abundance: NA; CDR3aa: CASSSTGQGARSPLHF; CDR3nt: TGTGCCAGCAGCTCAACGGGACAGGGGGCGAGGTCACCCCTCCACTTT
d_gene: NA; j_gene: TRBJ2-1; v_gene: TRBV20-1; abundance: NA; CDR3aa: CSASSPYSNNEQFF; CDR3nt: TGCAGTGCTAGTTCGCCTTACAGCAACAATGAGCAGTTCTTC
d_gene: NA; j_gene: TRBJ2-7; v_gene: TRBV7-9; abundance: NA; CDR3aa: CASSLTRAGRNEQYF; CDR3nt: TGTGCCAGCAGCTTAACACGGGCAGGTCGAAACGAGCAGTACTTC
d_gene: TRBD1; j_gene: TRBJ2-5; v_gene: TRBV27; abundance: once; CDR3aa: CASSSGQGLTQYF; CDR3nt: TGTGCCAGCAGTTCAGGACAGGGACTGACCCAGTACTTC
d_gene: NA; j_gene: TRBJ2-3; v_gene: TRBV7-2; abundance: NA; CDR3aa: CASSLGAVRGSTDTQYF; CDR3nt: TGTGCCAGCAGCTTAGGGGCAGTCCGTGGGAGCACAGATACGCAGTATTTT
d_gene: NA; j_gene: TRBJ2-5; v_gene: TRBV5-1; abundance: NA; CDR3aa: CASSSGSNTKETQYF; CDR3nt: TGCGCCAGCAGCTCGGGGTCTAACACCAAAGAGACCCAGTACTTC
d_gene: NA; j_gene: TRBJ1-1; v_gene: TRBV28; abundance: NA; CDR3aa: CASSQNTEAFF; CDR3nt: TGTGCCAGCAGCCAGAACACTGAAGCTTTCTTT
d_gene: TRBD1; j_gene: TRBJ2-2; v_gene: TRBV2; abundance: NA; CDR3aa: CASSETGAKNTGELFF; CDR3nt: TGTGCCAGCAGCGAAACAGGGGCCAAGAACACCGGGGAGCTGTTTTTT
d_gene: TRBD1; j_gene: TRBJ1-2; v_gene: TRBV5-8; abundance: NA; CDR3aa: CASSLRTGLTNYGYTF; CDR3nt: TGTGCCAGCAGCTTAAGGACAGGCCTTACTAACTATGGCTACACCTTC
d_gene: NA; j_gene: TRBJ2-3; v_gene: TRBV12-3/TRBV12-4; abundance: once; CDR3aa: CASAWKGLDTQYF; CDR3nt: TGTGCCAGCGCTTGGAAGGGTTTAGATACGCAGTATTTT
d_gene: NA; j_gene: TRBJ1-5; v_gene: TRBV2; abundance: NA; CDR3aa: CASTGRGNQPQHF; CDR3nt: TGTGCCAGCACCGGGCGGGGGAATCAGCCCCAGCATTTT
d_gene: TRBD1; j_gene: TRBJ2-7; v_gene: TRBV5-5; abundance: NA; CDR3aa: CASSPTRNDRGNEQYF; CDR3nt: TGTGCCAGCAGCCCCACACGGAACGACAGGGGCAACGAGCAGTACTTC
d_gene: NA; j_gene: TRBJ1-1; v_gene: TRBV9; abundance: once; CDR3aa: CASSVVNEGTEAFF; CDR3nt: TGTGCCAGCAGCGTAGTGAACGAGGGAACTGAAGCTTTCTTT
d_gene: NA; j_gene: TRBJ1-5; v_gene: TRBV7-6; abundance: NA; CDR3aa: CASSENSNQPQHF; CDR3nt: TGTGCCAGCAGTGAGAATAGCAATCAGCCCCAGCATTTT
d_gene: NA; j_gene: TRBJ1-1; v_gene: TRBV3-1; abundance: NA; CDR3aa: CASSQVEGYTEAFF; CDR3nt: TGTGCCAGCAGCCAAGTGGAGGGATACACTGAAGCTTTCTTT
d_gene: NA; j_gene: TRBJ2-2; v_gene: TRBV28; abundance: NA; CDR3aa: CLILATNTGELFF; CDR3nt: TGTTTAATTCTAGCGACGAACACCGGGGAGCTGTTTTTT
d_gene: TRBD1; j_gene: TRBJ2-7; v_gene: TRBV19; abundance: NA; CDR3aa: CASSPGDSSSYEQYF; CDR3nt: TGTGCCAGTAGTCCAGGGGACAGCAGCTCCTACGAGCAGTACTTC
d_gene: NA; j_gene: TRBJ2-3; v_gene: TRBV5-6; abundance: NA; CDR3aa: CASSLLKTGTDTQYF; CDR3nt: TGTGCCAGCAGCTTGCTGAAGACAGGCACAGATACGCAGTATTTT
d_gene: NA; j_gene: TRBJ2-7; v_gene: TRBV7-2; abundance: few; CDR3aa: CASSFRDQNYEQYF; CDR3nt: TGTGCCAGCAGCTTCCGGGACCAGAACTACGAGCAGTACTTC
d_gene: TRBD1; j_gene: TRBJ1-1; v_gene: TRBV12-3/TRBV12-4; abundance: NA; CDR3aa: CASSSPTGGLTEAFF; CDR3nt: TGTGCCAGCAGTTCGCCGACAGGGGGCCTCACTGAAGCTTTCTTT
d_gene: NA; j_gene: TRBJ1-1; v_gene: TRBV11-2; abundance: NA; CDR3aa: CASSLLGTEAFF; CDR3nt: TGTGCCAGCAGCTTATTGGGCACTGAAGCTTTCTTT
d_gene: NA; j_gene: TRBJ2-5; v_gene: TRBV7-2; abundance: few; CDR3aa: CASSQQRVETQYF; CDR3nt: TGTGCCAGCAGCCAACAGAGGGTAGAGACCCAGTACTTC
d_gene: TRBD1; j_gene: TRBJ1-1; v_gene: TRBV6-1; abundance: NA; CDR3aa: CASRTRDRGAFF; CDR3nt: TGTGCCAGCAGAACCCGGGACAGGGGAGCTTTCTTT
d_gene: NA; j_gene: TRBJ2-3; v_gene: TRBV7-8; abundance: NA; CDR3aa: CASSLVRSDTDTQYF; CDR3nt: TGTGCCAGCAGCTTGGTGCGGAGTGACACAGATACGCAGTATTTT
d_gene: NA; j_gene: TRBJ1-1; v_gene: TRBV20-1; abundance: NA; CDR3aa: CSPLGATVNTEAFF; CDR3nt: TGCAGTCCTTTGGGGGCCACAGTGAACACTGAAGCTTTCTTT
d_gene: TRBD1; j_gene: TRBJ2-5; v_gene: TRBV5-1; abundance: NA; CDR3aa: CASSLGQGVLETQYF; CDR3nt: TGCGCCAGCAGCTTAGGACAGGGGGTTCTAGAGACCCAGTACTTC
d_gene: NA; j_gene: TRBJ2-7; v_gene: TRBV14; abundance: NA; CDR3aa: CASSPLYSSYEQYF; CDR3nt: TGTGCCAGCAGCCCCCTCTATAGCTCCTACGAGCAGTACTTC
d_gene: NA; j_gene: TRBJ1-2; v_gene: TRBV4-1; abundance: NA; CDR3aa: CASSQDRGGTSRGYTF; CDR3nt: TGCGCCAGCAGCCAAGATCGGGGAGGTACGAGTCGGGGCTACACCTTC
d_gene: TRBD1; j_gene: TRBJ2-3; v_gene: TRBV5-1; abundance: once; CDR3aa: CASSLVTGGTDTQYF; CDR3nt: TGCGCCAGCAGCTTGGTTACAGGGGGCACAGATACGCAGTATTTT
d_gene: TRBD2; j_gene: TRBJ2-3; v_gene: TRBV11-3; abundance: NA; CDR3aa: CASSPAGSGSSTQYF; CDR3nt: TGTGCCAGCAGCCCCGCGGGAAGCGGGAGTTCTACGCAGTATTTT
d_gene: NA; j_gene: TRBJ1-5; v_gene: TRBV6-1; abundance: NA; CDR3aa: CASSAGRGQPQHF; CDR3nt: TGTGCCAGCAGTGCAGGCAGGGGCCAGCCCCAGCATTTT
d_gene: TRBD2; j_gene: TRBJ2-1; v_gene: TRBV20-1; abundance: NA; CDR3aa: CSASPLAGSYNEQFF; CDR3nt: TGCAGTGCTAGTCCCCTAGCGGGATCCTACAATGAGCAGTTCTTC
d_gene: TRBD2; j_gene: TRBJ2-3; v_gene: TRBV29-1; abundance: NA; CDR3aa: CSEVTSGGVDTQYF; CDR3nt: TGCAGCGAGGTGACTAGCGGGGGGGTAGATACGCAGTATTTT
d_gene: NA; j_gene: TRBJ1-2; v_gene: TRBV30; abundance: NA; CDR3aa: CAWSVDSPYGYTF; CDR3nt: TGTGCCTGGAGTGTGGACAGCCCCTATGGCTACACCTTC
d_gene: NA; j_gene: TRBJ1-1; v_gene: TRBV14; abundance: NA; CDR3aa: CASSQGYFGLMNTEAFF; CDR3nt: TGTGCCAGCAGCCAAGGGTACTTTGGACTTATGAACACTGAAGCTTTCTTT
d_gene: NA; j_gene: TRBJ2-6; v_gene: TRBV28; abundance: NA; CDR3aa: CASRHTFGNPGANVLTF; CDR3nt: TGTGCCAGCAGACATACTTTCGGGAATCCTGGGGCCAACGTCCTGACTTTC
d_gene: NA; j_gene: TRBJ2-5; v_gene: TRBV2; abundance: NA; CDR3aa: CASNLGLTGTQYF; CDR3nt: TGTGCCAGCAACCTAGGGTTAACTGGGACCCAGTACTTC
d_gene: NA; j_gene: TRBJ1-5; v_gene: TRBV6-1; abundance: NA; CDR3aa: CASTEVTSISNQPQHF; CDR3nt: TGTGCCAGCACAGAAGTTACATCGATAAGCAATCAGCCCCAGCATTTT
d_gene: NA; j_gene: TRBJ1-1; v_gene: TRBV29-1; abundance: NA; CDR3aa: CSVVESAEAFF; CDR3nt: TGCAGCGTTGTTGAGTCAGCAGAAGCTTTCTTT
d_gene: TRBD1; j_gene: TRBJ2-6; v_gene: TRBV18; abundance: NA; CDR3aa: CASSSDRAGANVLTF; CDR3nt: TGTGCCAGCTCGTCAGACAGGGCCGGGGCCAACGTCCTGACTTTC
d_gene: NA; j_gene: TRBJ2-5; v_gene: TRBV7-3; abundance: NA; CDR3aa: CASSLTRGTQETQYF; CDR3nt: TGTGCCAGCAGCTTAACCCGTGGGACCCAAGAGACCCAGTACTTC
d_gene: TRBD1; j_gene: TRBJ1-5; v_gene: TRBV27; abundance: NA; CDR3aa: CASSRRQGAGSNQPQHF; CDR3nt: TGTGCCAGCAGTCGTCGACAGGGGGCGGGAAGCAATCAGCCCCAGCATTTT
d_gene: TRBD2; j_gene: TRBJ2-1; v_gene: TRBV9; abundance: NA; CDR3aa: CASSFRLAGVYNEQFF; CDR3nt: TGTGCCAGCAGCTTTAGACTAGCGGGAGTTTACAATGAGCAGTTCTTC
d_gene: TRBD1; j_gene: TRBJ1-2; v_gene: TRBV20-1; abundance: once; CDR3aa: CSARDRERFNYGYTF; CDR3nt: TGCAGTGCTAGGGACAGGGAGAGGTTTAACTATGGCTACACCTTC
d_gene: NA; j_gene: TRBJ2-7; v_gene: TRBV7-8; abundance: once; CDR3aa: CASGSGQVYEQYF; CDR3nt: TGTGCCAGCGGCTCGGGACAAGTCTACGAGCAGTACTTC
d_gene: NA; j_gene: TRBJ1-1; v_gene: TRBV11-2; abundance: once; CDR3aa: CASSLIRASEAFF; CDR3nt: TGTGCCAGCAGCCTCATAAGGGCTTCTGAAGCTTTCTTT
d_gene: TRBD2; j_gene: TRBJ2-5; v_gene: TRBV4-1; abundance: few; CDR3aa: CASSQDGIGGKETQYF; CDR3nt: TGCGCCAGCAGCCAAGATGGGATCGGGGGGAAGGAGACCCAGTACTTC
d_gene: NA; j_gene: TRBJ2-7; v_gene: TRBV3-1; abundance: NA; CDR3aa: CASSRSALARSSYEQYF; CDR3nt: TGTGCCAGCAGCCGTAGCGCCCTAGCGCGCAGCTCCTACGAGCAGTACTTC
d_gene: NA; j_gene: TRBJ2-5; v_gene: TRBV5-1; abundance: NA; CDR3aa: CASSLSGGQLGTQYF; CDR3nt: TGCGCCAGCAGCTTGTCGGGGGGACAGCTTGGGACCCAGTACTTC